This T cell receptor beta chain was identified in a study of cytomegalovirus exposure and HLA in healthy donors. In the PCR, 60 Vbeta and 13 Jbeta primers were used. Sequencing was performed with immunoSEQ multiplex PCR; in TCRdb, only in-frame clones are kept and a portion is missing. The sample lists approximately 150,000 clones, 83% occurring once. This clone was seen a handful of times. Its antigen is not identified. Findings of the study overall: In a later analysis, productive TCRs from donors in an Asian-associated ancestry cluster reportedly carried fewer N-insertions than the cohort mean. For most TCR beta V segments, an earlier analysis put the productive rate at about 90% or about 30% of the time.

V shed 0 bases and J shed 4 bases, with 18 bases lying between them. Germline V gene data show CDR1 as GTSNPN and CDR2 as SVGIG (reference sequence). The CDR3 totals 16 residues. V gene TRBV30 combines with J gene TRBJ2-5; tentatively, D is TRBD1 (6 bases). The sequenced sample consisted of PBMCs. The source of this sequence is a man aged 50-60 years in good health and CMV-seropositive. CDR3 loop: CAWSVPHRVGVETQYF. The CDR3 DNA is TGTGCCTGGAGTGTACCCCACAGGGTGGGCGTAGAGACCCAGTACTTC.